A single sample gave rise to the 25 T cell receptor beta chains below, sequenced in a study of cytomegalovirus exposure and HLA in healthy donors. Clones were sequenced by immunoSEQ multiplex PCR, and TCRdb holds only the in-frame ones, with some missing. The table records 150,000 to 200,000 clones, about 85% of them present only once. The sample taken for sequencing was PBMCs. The receptors derive from a man aged 18 to 29 in good health and CMV-seropositive.

V gene TRBV15 combines with J gene TRBJ1-4, with 10 positions matching TRBD1. J lost 7 bases, V lost 1 base, and 3 bases had no gene match. The CDR3 covers 15 residues. CDR1 LNHNV and CDR2 YYDKDF come from the germline V gene (reference sequence). The CDR3 DNA reads as TGTGCCACCAGCAGAGGACAGGGGGCGGTTGAAAAACTGTTTTTT. Its translation is CATSRGQGAVEKLFF.

This clone was observed a few times. The chain combines TRBV19 with TRBJ2-1; TRBD1 matches 7 bases. CDR1 and CDR2 (germline): LNHDA, SQIVND (reference sequence). Trimming removed 3 bases from V and 6 bases from J; junction bases left unmatched: 8. There are 15 residues in the CDR3. CDR3: CASSIYVTGSNEQFF. In DNA, the CDR3 is TGTGCCAGTAGTATCTACGTGACAGGGTCCAATGAGCAGTTCTTC.

The V gene is TRBV4-1, the J gene TRBJ2-7, with D perhaps TRBD1 (6 bases). V lost 5 bases and J lost 1, with 9 bases in between. The CDR3 spans 13 residues. The germline V gene encodes CDR1 MGHRA and CDR2 YSYEKL. In DNA form, the CDR3 reads TGCGCCAGCAGCAGGACAGTATCCTACGAGCAGTACTTC. Translating gives CASSRTVSYEQYF.

This chain links TRBV5-1 with TRBJ1-1; 12 bases agree with TRBD1. This CDR3 has 17 residues. The germline V gene encodes CDR1 SGHRS and CDR2 YFSETQ. V trimming: 2 bases; J trimming: 5 bases; junction bases outside the gene matches: 10. CDR3 coding DNA: TGCGCCAGCAGCTTCTCCGGGACAGGGGGCCTCGGGACTGAAGCTTTCTTT. This gives the protein CASSFSGTGGLGTEAFF.

This clone has only one observation. CDR3 in amino acids: CACSGQGARDTQYF. CDR3 in DNA: TGTGCCTGTTCTGGACAGGGGGCGAGAGATACGCAGTATTTT. This sequence joins TRBV30 and TRBJ2-3; 11 bases are shared with TRBD1. Germline trimming cut 6 bases from V and 5 bases from J; bases unmatched to any gene: 7. The CDR3 has 14 amino acids. Germline CDR1 GTSNPN, CDR2 SVGIG (reference sequence). Full variable domain (outside the CDR3, taken from reference TRBV30 and TRBJ2-3): SQTIHQWPATLVQPVGSPLSLECTVEGTSNPNLYWYRQAAGRGLQLLFYSVGIGQISSEVPQNLSASRPQDRQFILSSKKLLLSDSGFYLCACSGQGARDTQYFGPGTRLTVL.

The chain combines TRBV28 with TRBJ1-2; D is unclear. Germline loops: CDR1 MDHEN, CDR2 SYDVKM. This CDR3 has 13 amino acids. Trimming pared 6 bases from V and 5 bases from J, leaving 13 bases between. The CDR3 protein is CASSTQRFYGYTF. CDR3 nucleotide sequence: TGTGCCAGCAGCACCCAGAGGTTTTATGGCTACACCTTC.

The chain joins TRBV30 to TRBJ1-1, with TRBD1 matching 9 bases. V shed 5 bases and J 10 bases; nucleotides not matched to a gene: 14. Germline V gene lookup returns CDR1 GTSNPN and CDR2 SVGIG (reference sequence). This CDR3 region has 14 residues. The CDR3 DNA sequence: TGTGCCTGGTATTCATACAGGGGGCGTTTAGGAGCTTTCTTT. Amino acids: CAWYSYRGRLGAFF.

This rearrangement joins TRBV4-1 to TRBJ1-1; D is uncertain. Trimming shortened V by 0 bases and J by 3 bases, and 14 bases separated the two germline ends. The CDR3 contains 16 residues. CDR1 is MGHRA, CDR2 YSYEKL, per germline. In DNA, the CDR3 is TGCGCCAGCAGCCAAGAACCCCTTACACCACACACTGAAGCTTTCTTT. It specifies CASSQEPLTPHTEAFF.

The chain joins TRBV7-9 to TRBJ2-5, with 9 bases identical to TRBD2. Germline V CDR1 and CDR2: SEHNR, FQNEAQ (reference sequence). The CDR3 consists of 15 residues. With 1 base clipped from V and 2 bases from J, the junction kept 2 bases outside the gene matches. The CDR3 sequence: CASSLGLAEQETQYF. CDR3 nucleotide sequence: TGTGCCAGCAGCTTAGGACTAGCGGAGCAAGAGACCCAGTACTTC.

The chain has TRBV11-2 and TRBJ2-3; D perhaps matches TRBD2 (6 bases). The germline CDR1 and CDR2 sequences are SGHAT and FQNNGV. The length of the CDR3 is 15 residues. Deletions cut 4 bases from V and 6 bases from J, with 17 bases between. The CDR3 region has the DNA TGTGCCAGCAGCTACTCCGGGACTCCCGGCGATACGCAGTATTTT. Translated, it gives CASSYSGTPGDTQYF.

This clone was recorded a few times. This sequence joins TRBV25-1 and TRBJ1-6; weak D call: TRBD1 (6 bases). The CDR3 consists of 14 residues. V gave up 9 bases and J gave up 5 bases, with 14 bases separating them. From germline, CDR1 is MGHDK and CDR2 SYGVNS. CDR3 loop: CARFGTNDNSPLHF. The CDR3 coding sequence is TGTGCCAGATTCGGGACAAATGATAATTCACCCCTCCACTTT.

With respect to this clone: Other DNA sequences in this sample translate to the same CDR3. The chain recombines TRBV2 with TRBJ1-1; 7 bases fit TRBD1. This CDR3 contains 13 residues. V trimming: 6 bases; J trimming: 2 bases; junction bases outside the gene matches: 3. Germline-derived CDR1 and CDR2 are SNHLY and FYNNEI. Here the CDR3 DNA reads TGTGCCAGCAGCGGGACAGTTAACACTGAAGCTTTCTTT. Its protein is CASSGTVNTEAFF.

The rearrangement joins TRBV5-1 to TRBJ1-1; TRBD1 agrees at 9 bases. CDR1 and CDR2 from the germline V gene are SGHRS and YFSETQ. Trimming removed 5 bases from V and 8 bases from J; junction bases left unmatched: 13. This CDR3 has 15 residues. CDR3 in DNA: TGCGCCAGCAGTGAGGGACAGGGTTACCGCTTAGAAGCTTTCTTT. It is translated as CASSEGQGYRLEAFF.

The V call is TRBV7-8, the J call TRBJ1-5; no clear D. Germline V gene sequence: CDR1 SGHVS, CDR2 FQNEAQ. CDR3 size: 13 residues. V lost 3 bases, J lost 16 bases, and 19 bases lay in between. CDR3 protein: CASSFGEGQHSHF. The CDR3 bases are TGTGCCAGCAGCTTTGGGGAGGGCCAACATTCCCATTTT.

This clone showed up just once. The J gene is TRBJ2-7, the V gene TRBV6-1, with D perhaps matching TRBD1 (5 bases). Trimming stripped 5 bases from V and 5 bases from J, with 19 bases between. CDR1 is MNHNS, CDR2 SASEGT, per germline. The CDR3 sequence is 15 residues long. The CDR3 sequence is CASSSRGSWLDEQYF. The CDR3 DNA sequence: TGTGCCAGCAGTAGTAGGGGCTCGTGGTTGGACGAGCAGTACTTC.

The chain employs TRBV27 and TRBJ2-1, with D maybe TRBD1 (6 bases). Germline lookup yields CDR1 MNHEY and CDR2 SMNVEV (reference sequence). This CDR3 is built from 17 residues. Trimming shortened V by 4 bases and J by 0 bases, and 16 bases separated the two germline ends. In nucleotides, the CDR3 is TGTGCCAGCAGTTCCCCAGGGGAGAGGGCCTCCTACAATGAGCAGTTCTTC. This gives the protein CASSSPGERASYNEQFF.

This clone was recorded only once. This chain's CDR3 is CASSLLGQPLAYGYTF. CDR3 coding DNA: TGTGCCAGCAGTCTACTTGGACAGCCGCTTGCCTATGGCTACACCTTC. V and J are TRBV28 and TRBJ1-2; a possible D gene is TRBD1 (6 bases). V was pared by 5 bases and J by 4 bases, with 20 bases between. Germline V lookup: CDR1 MDHEN, CDR2 SYDVKM. The CDR3 covers 16 residues.

The chain employs TRBV28 and TRBJ2-7, with 8 bases fitting TRBD1. The CDR3 is made up of 16 amino acids. CDR1 is MDHEN, CDR2 SYDVKM, per germline. V dropped 4 bases and J dropped 4; count of bases not matched to a gene: 12. DNA for the CDR3: TGTGCCAGCAGTTCGATAGACAGGGGAACAGCATACGAGCAGTACTTC. Translating gives CASSSIDRGTAYEQYF.

This clone has only one observation. The V and J genes are TRBV28 and TRBJ1-3, with D possibly being TRBD1 (5 bases). Trimming took 3 bases from V and 0 from J, leaving 12 bases between them. The CDR3 is 16 amino acids. The germline V gene encodes CDR1 MDHEN and CDR2 SYDVKM. CDR3 bases: TGTGCCAGCAGTTTGGGGGGACTTGGCTCTGGAAACACCATATATTTT. Its protein product is CASSLGGLGSGNTIYF. Based on the CDR3 plus reference TRBV28 and TRBJ1-3, the full variable domain is DVKVTQSSRYLVKRTGEKVFLECVQDMDHENMFWYRQDPGLGLRLIYFSYDVKMKEKGDIPEGYSVSREKKERFSLILESASTNQTSMYLCASSLGGLGSGNTIYFGEGSWLTVV.

V usage is TRBV19 and J usage is TRBJ1-1, with a weak D call TRBD1 (5 bases). This CDR3 is built from 14 residues. V was pared by 6 bases and J by 4 bases, with 15 bases between. Looked up from germline, CDR1 is LNHDA and CDR2 is SQIVND (reference sequence). In DNA, the CDR3 is TGTGCCAGTAGCACAGGTGGGGGGACCACTGAAGCTTTCTTT. It is translated as CASSTGGGTTEAFF.

The V and J genes are TRBV10-2 and TRBJ2-5; 11 bases are a match to TRBD2. The V segment lost 6 bases and the J segment 4 bases; nucleotides outside the gene matches: 7. The CDR3 consists of 15 residues. Looked up from germline, CDR1 is WSHSY and CDR2 is SAAADI. Here the CDR3 DNA reads TGCGCCAGCAGGGATACCGGGACTAGCGGAGAGACCCAGTACTTC. It specifies CASRDTGTSGETQYF.

This chain connects TRBV19 to TRBJ1-4; D possibly corresponds to TRBD1 (5 bases). The CDR3 length is 14 residues. CDR1 LNHDA and CDR2 SQIVND come from the germline V gene (reference sequence). Trimming pared 7 bases from V and 7 bases from J, leaving 16 bases between. CDR3 sequence: CASKYQNGAEKLFF. CDR3 nucleotide sequence: TGTGCCAGTAAATACCAAAATGGGGCTGAAAAACTGTTTTTT.

The chain has TRBV7-9 and TRBJ2-7; D remains unclear. V gave up 4 bases and J gave up 4 bases, with 8 bases separating them. Germline V gene sequence: CDR1 SEHNR, CDR2 FQNEAQ (reference sequence). The CDR3 runs to 12 residues. The CDR3 sequence is CASSSKAYEQYF. The CDR3 nucleotides are TGTGCCAGCAGCTCCAAAGCTTACGAGCAGTACTTC. The full variable domain, with the rest looked up from reference TRBV7-9 and TRBJ2-7, is DTGVSQNPRHKITKRGQNVTFRCDPISEHNRLYWYRQTLGQGPEFLTYFQNEAQLEKSRLLSDRFSAERPKGSFSTLEIQRTEQGDSAMYLCASSSKAYEQYFGPGTRLTVT.

The chain recombines TRBV28 with TRBJ1-5; D is unclear. The germline V gene encodes CDR1 MDHEN and CDR2 SYDVKM. The ends were cut back, 2 bases at V and 7 bases at J, with 12 bases in the middle. This CDR3 spans 14 amino acids. CDR3 residues: CASSLGGSLQPQHF. CDR3 in DNA: TGTGCCAGCAGTTTAGGCGGCAGTCTACAGCCCCAGCATTTT.

The chain uses TRBV27 and TRBJ2-3, with 12 bases lining up with TRBD2. From germline, CDR1 is MNHEY and CDR2 SMNVEV (reference sequence). J was trimmed by 3 bases and V by 1 base; bases with no gene match: 17. CDR3 size: 21 residues. CDR3 amino acids: CASSLFRTLAGGLGGTDTQYF. In DNA form, the CDR3 reads TGTGCCAGCAGTTTATTCAGAACTCTAGCGGGGGGGCTGGGTGGTACAGATACGCAGTATTTT.